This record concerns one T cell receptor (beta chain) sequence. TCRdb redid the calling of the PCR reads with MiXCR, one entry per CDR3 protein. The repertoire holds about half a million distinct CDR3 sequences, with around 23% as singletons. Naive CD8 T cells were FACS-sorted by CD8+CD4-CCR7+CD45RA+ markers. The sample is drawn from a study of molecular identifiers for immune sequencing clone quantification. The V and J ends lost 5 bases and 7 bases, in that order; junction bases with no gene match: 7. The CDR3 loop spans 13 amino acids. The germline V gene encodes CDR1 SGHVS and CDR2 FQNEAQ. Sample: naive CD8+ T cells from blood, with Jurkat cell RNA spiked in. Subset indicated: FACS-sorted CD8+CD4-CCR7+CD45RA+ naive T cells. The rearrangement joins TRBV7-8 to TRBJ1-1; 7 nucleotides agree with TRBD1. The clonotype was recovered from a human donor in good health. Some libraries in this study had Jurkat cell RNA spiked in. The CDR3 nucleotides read TGTGCCAGCAGCCCAAGCGGGACAGTTGAAGCTTTCTTT. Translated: CASSPSGTVEAFF.